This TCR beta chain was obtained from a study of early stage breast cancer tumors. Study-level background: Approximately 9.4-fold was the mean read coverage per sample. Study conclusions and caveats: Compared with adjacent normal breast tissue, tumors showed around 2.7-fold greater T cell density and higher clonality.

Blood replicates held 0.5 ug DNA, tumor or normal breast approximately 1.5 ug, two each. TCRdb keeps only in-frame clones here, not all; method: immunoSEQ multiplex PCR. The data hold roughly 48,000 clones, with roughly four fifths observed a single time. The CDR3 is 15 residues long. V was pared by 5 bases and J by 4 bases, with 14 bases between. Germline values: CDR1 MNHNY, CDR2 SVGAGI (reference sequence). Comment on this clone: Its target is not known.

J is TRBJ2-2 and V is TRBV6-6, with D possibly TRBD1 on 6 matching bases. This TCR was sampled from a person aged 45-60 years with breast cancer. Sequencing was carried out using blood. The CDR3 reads CASSDTGSGTGELFF. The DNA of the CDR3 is TGTGCCAGCAGTGATACAGGGTCGGGCACCGGGGAGCTGTTTTTT.